This is a list of T cell receptor beta chains from one sample in a study of T cells in Graves' hyperthyroidism and ophthalmopathy. TCRdb analysed the multiplex PCR reads with MiXCR anew, one entry per CDR3 protein. This table has a few hundred thousand distinct CDR3 sequences, 15% appearing once. Sequencing was done on a sample of blood. Every receptor here comes from a woman in her twenties or thirties with Graves' hyperthyroidism. Each CDR3 is given with its conserved first and last residue.

>TRBV5-1|TRBJ2-1
CASSLVAGVHYNEQFF
>TRBV20-1|TRBJ2-1
CSASVRRRGNEQFF
>TRBV28|TRBJ2-4
CASSRMTGTKNIQYF
>TRBV10-3|TRBJ1-1
CAINGQGQGNTEAFF
>TRBV2|TRBJ1-1
CASSEVGDTEAFF
>TRBV19|TRBJ1-1
CASSIGQGTFF
>TRBV3-1|TRBJ2-7
CASSQGNAYEQYF
>TRBV7-3|TRBJ1-2
CASSPGQISGGYTF
>TRBV11-1|TRBJ2-3
CASEKGASHTDTQYF
>TRBV5-1|TRBJ1-3
CASSLVGQGTSGNTIYF
>TRBV20-1|TRBJ2-7
CSAVRPPYEQYF
>TRBV11-1|TRBJ2-7
CASSGTKRLEQYF
>TRBV11-2|TRBJ1-1
CASSLEGSYTEAFF
>TRBV3-1|TRBJ2-3
CASSQVGGASDTQYF
>TRBV9|TRBJ1-5
CASSATGQGNQPQHF
>TRBV7-9|TRBJ1-2
CASSRGTGDSGYTF
>TRBV12-3/TRBV12-4|TRBJ1-1
CASTIKGNTEAFF
>TRBV12-3/TRBV12-4|TRBJ2-3
CASSSDVTDTQYF
>TRBV20-1|TRBJ2-7
CSAIRLVSSYEQYF
>TRBV9|TRBJ2-1
CASSVVGGVWDEQFF
>TRBV12-3/TRBV12-4|TRBJ2-7
CASSGPGQGMGEQYF
>TRBV12-3/TRBV12-4|TRBJ2-1
CASSRLPLWADTYNEQFF
>TRBV4-1|TRBJ2-2
CASSQNPRGTGELFF
>TRBV7-8|TRBJ2-3
CASSPGGPRADTQYF
>TRBV2|TRBJ2-2
CATGETRPANTGELFF
>TRBV5-1|TRBJ2-3
CASSLSYRGLVTDTQYF
>TRBV28|TRBJ2-7
CASSPWDSLNDPYEQYF